A single sample gave rise to the 27 T cell receptor beta chains below, sequenced in a study of blood T cell repertoires in COVID-19. Profiled with immunoSEQ multiplex PCR; TCRdb holds only in-frame clones, not every one. The sample has 190,000 or so clones, around 89% seen once. The sequencing sample was made of PBMCs or T cells enriched from blood (not recorded which). The receptors were sampled from a woman between 18 and 29 years old who had recovered from COVID-19.

The chain recombines TRBV3-1 (or the pseudogene TRBV3-2) with TRBJ2-3; perhaps TRBD1 as D (5 bases). Germline V lookup: CDR1 LGHDT, CDR2 YNNKEL (reference sequence). The CDR3 runs to 12 residues. V lost 3 bases to trimming and J lost 8 bases, with 9 bases between them. CDR3 in amino acids: CASSQSGATQYF. CDR3 DNA: TGTGCCAGCAGCCAGTCTGGGGCTACGCAGTATTTT.

The V call is TRBV28, the J call TRBJ1-2; perhaps TRBD1 as D (5 bases). This CDR3 is 15 amino acids long. Looked up from germline, CDR1 is MDHEN and CDR2 is SYDVKM. The ends were cut back, 3 bases at V and 2 bases at J, with 13 bases in the middle. The CDR3 DNA reads TGTGCCAGCAGTTTGGCAGGGTGGGCGAACTATGGCTACACCTTC. Its translation is CASSLAGWANYGYTF.

The chain uses TRBV9 and TRBJ1-4; weak D call: TRBD1 (6 bases). Looked up from germline, CDR1 is SGDLS and CDR2 is YYNGEE. The V gene lost 4 bases and the J gene lost 7 bases, with 20 bases spanning the gap. This CDR3 contains 16 residues. For the CDR3, the DNA is TGTGCCAGCAGCTCCTCCCAGAGGGTAGGGGGTGAAAAACTGTTTTTT. Its protein product is CASSSSQRVGGEKLFF.

This chain links TRBV6-5 with TRBJ1-2; D might be TRBD1 (5 bases). The CDR3 is 11 residues long. Per the germline V gene, CDR1 is MNHEY and CDR2 is SVGAGI. V lost 4 bases to trimming and J lost 7 bases, with 7 bases between them. CDR3 residues: CASSWGGGYTF. The CDR3 DNA reads TGTGCCAGCAGTTGGGGGGGTGGCTACACCTTC.

The chain joins TRBV19 to TRBJ1-3; D is uncertain. The V gene lost 5 bases and the J gene lost 0 bases, with 20 bases spanning the gap. Germline CDR1 and CDR2: LNHDA and SQIVND (reference sequence). The CDR3 has 18 residues. The CDR3 loop is CASSSRVDVALSGNTIYF. The CDR3 coding sequence is TGTGCCAGTAGTTCCCGGGTCGACGTAGCCCTCTCTGGAAACACCATATATTTT.

The chain carries TRBV4-1 and TRBJ1-6; 9 bases match TRBD1. This CDR3 spans 16 amino acids. With V trimmed by 5 bases and J by 8 bases, 10 bases remained unmatched. The germline V gene encodes CDR1 MGHRA and CDR2 YSYEKL. CDR3 region: CASSLDRGPGHSPLHF. The CDR3 DNA sequence: TGCGCCAGCAGCTTGGACAGGGGACCTGGCCATTCACCCCTCCACTTT.

The chain's CDR3 is CASSFGGGSTGELFF. The CDR3 DNA reads TGTGCCAGCAGCTTTGGAGGGGGCAGTACCGGGGAGCTGTTTTTT. V usage is TRBV5-4 and J usage is TRBJ2-2; maybe TRBD1 (7 bases). V was trimmed by 2 bases and J by 5 bases, leaving 13 bases between them. From germline, CDR1 is SGHNT and CDR2 YYREEE (reference sequence). The CDR3 contains 15 residues. The entire variable domain, with the rest obtained from reference TRBV5-4 and TRBJ2-2, is as follows: ETGVTQSPTHLIKTRGQQVTLRCSSQSGHNTVSWYQQALGQGPQFIFQYYREEENGRGNFPPRFSGLQFPNYSSELNVNALELDDSALYLCASSFGGGSTGELFFGEGSRLTVL.

The chain uses TRBV28 and TRBJ2-1; possibly TRBD1 for D (6 bases). With 5 bases removed from V and 4 bases from J, the gap between germline ends came to 9 bases. Germline lookup yields CDR1 MDHEN and CDR2 SYDVKM. The CDR3 totals 13 residues. The CDR3 spells CASSGTPYNEQFF. CDR3 sequence (DNA): TGTGCCAGCAGTGGGACACCTTACAATGAGCAGTTCTTC.

CDR3 nucleotide sequence: TGTGCCAGCAGCCAAGACGTACGCGGGGGTCGAGGAGATACGCAGTATTTT. It is translated as CASSQDVRGGRGDTQYF. This rearrangement joins TRBV4-2 to TRBJ2-3; 7 bases are a match to TRBD2. The CDR3 spans 17 residues. Unmatched junction bases numbered 11, after V lost 0 bases and J lost 5 bases. The germline V gene has CDR1 LGHNA and CDR2 YNFKEQ.

The chain joins TRBV6-2 or TRBV6-3 to TRBJ2-2, with 12 bases aligning to TRBD2. Trimming at V came to 5 bases and at J to 7 bases, leaving 8 bases not matched to a gene. Germline values: CDR1 MNHEY, CDR2 SVGEGT. The length of the CDR3 is 16 residues. The CDR3 protein is CASSLTSGGTGGELFF. For the CDR3, the DNA is TGTGCCAGCAGTCTTACTAGCGGGGGGACCGGCGGGGAGCTGTTTTTT.

J is TRBJ1-1 and V is TRBV6-1; a weak D match, TRBD1 (6 bases). The V gene's germline CDR1 is MNHNS and CDR2 SASEGT. V dropped 1 base and J dropped 2 bases, with 14 bases sitting between them. The CDR3 contains 16 residues. The CDR3 protein is CASSEEPTGPNTEAFF. In DNA form, the CDR3 reads TGTGCCAGCAGTGAAGAACCCACAGGGCCCAACACTGAAGCTTTCTTT.

The V and J genes are TRBV9 and TRBJ2-5, with a possible D match to TRBD2 (6 bases). The CDR3 totals 13 residues. V lost 2 bases and J lost 5, with 10 bases in between. The germline CDR1 and CDR2 sequences are SGDLS and YYNGEE. CDR3 sequence reads: CASSVSGRETQYF. The CDR3 DNA reads as TGTGCCAGCAGCGTCTCAGGGAGGGAGACCCAGTACTTC. The variable domain in full, completed from reference TRBV9 and TRBJ2-5, reads DSGVTQTPKHLITATGQRVTLRCSPRSGDLSVYWYQQSLDQGLQFLIQYYNGEERAKGNILERFSAQQFPDLHSELNLSSLELGDSALYFCASSVSGRETQYFGPGTRLLVL.

CDR3 sequence reads: CASSLGQATNEKLFF. In nucleotides, the CDR3 is TGCGCCAGCAGCTTAGGACAGGCAACTAATGAAAAACTGTTTTTT. The chain couples TRBV5-1 to TRBJ1-4, with 7 bases identical to TRBD1. Trimming removed 2 bases from V and 0 bases from J; junction bases left unmatched: 1. Germline V lookup: CDR1 SGHRS, CDR2 YFSETQ. The CDR3 covers 15 residues.

J is TRBJ2-7 and V is TRBV5-1; maybe TRBD1 (5 bases). Between the trimmed V and J ends, which lost 5 bases and 5 bases, there was a span of 17 bases. Germline CDR1 and CDR2: SGHRS and YFSETQ. This CDR3 has 14 amino acids. The CDR3 bases are TGCGCCAGCAGATCTATTACCGACAGAGACGAGCAGTACTTC. Its protein is CASRSITDRDEQYF.

The rearrangement uses TRBV29-1 and TRBJ2-2; D remains unclear. Germline CDR1 SQVTM, CDR2 ANQGSEA. The CDR3 is 12 residues long. Trimming left V 3 bases short and J 1 base short, with 3 bases between. The CDR3 here is CSVDRNTGELFF. CDR3 DNA: TGCAGCGTTGACAGGAACACCGGGGAGCTGTTTTTT.

The chain employs TRBV3-1 (or the pseudogene TRBV3-2) and TRBJ2-7; a possible D gene is TRBD1 (5 bases). Germline CDR1 LGHDT, CDR2 YNNKEL (reference sequence). Trimming removed 2 bases from V and 3 bases from J, with 14 bases in between. CDR3 size: 15 residues. DNA for the CDR3: TGTGCCAGCAGCCAAATTATGGACACCTTCTACGAGCAGTACTTC. Amino acids: CASSQIMDTFYEQYF.

The genes are TRBV10-2 and TRBJ2-3, with D tentatively TRBD2 (5 bases). CDR3 length equals 18 residues. Trimming removed 4 bases from V and 4 bases from J, with 24 bases in between. Germline values: CDR1 WSHSY, CDR2 SAAADI. CDR3 bases: TGCGCCAGCAGTGGAGCCCGAGGGCAGTTCCGTTCCGCAGATACGCAGTATTTT. Encoded protein: CASSGARGQFRSADTQYF.

This sequence joins TRBV4-1 and TRBJ1-6; 7 nucleotides agree with TRBD1. The CDR3 has 13 residues. V dropped 4 bases and J dropped 10; count of bases not matched to a gene: 4. The germline V gene encodes CDR1 MGHRA and CDR2 YSYEKL. CDR3 protein: CASSPSQGSPLHF. The CDR3 nucleotides are TGCGCCAGCAGCCCCTCACAGGGGTCACCCCTCCACTTT.

This rearrangement joins TRBV25-1 to TRBJ1-1; D ambiguous. There are 13 residues in the CDR3. V lost 2 bases, J lost 5 bases, and 9 bases lay in between. Germline assignment: CDR1 MGHDK and CDR2 SYGVNS. CDR3 sequence reads: CASSELGGTEAFF. The CDR3 DNA follows: TGTGCCAGCAGTGAACTGGGAGGGACTGAAGCTTTCTTT.

The chain uses TRBV6-2 or TRBV6-3 and TRBJ2-1; D is ambiguous. Germline CDR1 is MNHEY and CDR2 is SVGEGT. With 2 bases removed from V and 16 bases from J, the gap between germline ends came to 15 bases. The CDR3 consists of 12 residues. The CDR3: CASSYPGPTVFF. In DNA form, the CDR3 reads TGTGCCAGCAGTTACCCCGGTCCTACTGTCTTCTTC.

V usage is TRBV15 and J usage is TRBJ2-3, with D unclear. This CDR3 contains 15 residues. V was shortened by 6 bases and J by 2 bases, with 15 bases between the two germline ends. Germline values: CDR1 LNHNV, CDR2 YYDKDF (reference sequence). This CDR3 reads CATRAVSSDTDTQYF. The CDR3 nucleotides read TGTGCCACCAGAGCAGTTAGCTCAGACACAGATACGCAGTATTTT.

This clone has just one count. The chain couples TRBV6-5 to TRBJ2-7; 8 nucleotides agree with TRBD1. Germline CDR1 reads MNHEY; CDR2 reads SVGAGI. V was pared by 6 bases and J by 2 bases, with 6 bases of the junction left unmatched. The CDR3 is 14 amino acids. This chain's CDR3 is CASSPYRGAYEQYF. As DNA, the CDR3 is TGTGCCAGCAGCCCCTACAGGGGGGCCTACGAGCAGTACTTC.

The CDR3, as DNA: TGTGCCACCAGCAGAGATGGGGGGGCGTCGGTGAACACTGAAGCTTTCTTT. This gives the protein CATSRDGGASVNTEAFF. This chain joins TRBV15 and TRBJ1-1; a possible D gene is TRBD1 (6 bases). The germline V gene encodes CDR1 LNHNV and CDR2 YYDKDF (reference sequence). The CDR3 loop spans 17 amino acids. Trimming stripped 0 bases from V and 0 bases from J, with 14 bases between.

The chain recombines TRBV24-1 with TRBJ2-1; 9 nucleotides match TRBD2. The V and J ends lost 2 bases and 10 bases, in that order; junction bases with no gene match: 11. The germline V gene has CDR1 KGHDR and CDR2 SFDVKD. The CDR3 consists of 16 residues. The CDR3 DNA follows: TGTGCCACCAGTGATTACCCTAGCGGGGAAAGGGTCGAGCAGTTCTTC. It is translated as CATSDYPSGERVEQFF.

The chain joins TRBV6-5 to TRBJ2-3, with a tentative D call TRBD1 (5 bases). The germline V gene has CDR1 MNHEY and CDR2 SVGAGI. CDR3 length equals 15 residues. V was shortened by 5 bases and J by 3 bases, with 15 bases between the two germline ends. The CDR3 here is CASSLGVLMTDTQYF. In nucleotides, the CDR3 is TGTGCCAGCAGTCTAGGGGTTCTGATGACAGATACGCAGTATTTT.

J is TRBJ1-4 and V is TRBV5-4; 8 bases align to TRBD1. This CDR3 comprises 15 residues. Losses at the gene ends were 1 base for V and 8 bases for J; bases not matched to a gene: 7. Germline lookup yields CDR1 SGHNT and CDR2 YYREEE (reference sequence). The CDR3 sequence: CASSLNQGAQEKLFF. The CDR3 DNA reads as TGTGCCAGCAGCTTGAATCAGGGGGCACAGGAAAAACTGTTTTTT. The full variable domain, rest sourced from reference TRBV5-4 and TRBJ1-4, is ETGVTQSPTHLIKTRGQQVTLRCSSQSGHNTVSWYQQALGQGPQFIFQYYREEENGRGNFPPRFSGLQFPNYSSELNVNALELDDSALYLCASSLNQGAQEKLFFGSGTQLSVL.

V gene TRBV2 combines with J gene TRBJ2-1, with D hard to call. V was shortened by 1 base and J by 4 bases, with 8 bases between the two germline ends. The CDR3 sequence is 14 residues long. Germline lookup yields CDR1 SNHLY and CDR2 FYNNEI. CDR3 in amino acids: CASSEELSYNEQFF. The CDR3 coding sequence is TGTGCCAGCAGTGAAGAGCTGTCATACAATGAGCAGTTCTTC.